The rows below give T cell receptor beta chains drawn from one sample of a study of monozygotic twins with inflammatory bowel disease. After re-calling the 5' RACE reads, TCRdb lists one entry per CDR3 protein, DNA absent. This sample lists approximately 200,000 distinct CDR3 sequences; its ten largest clones have roughly 8%. Material for sequencing was blood. The source is a human donor with ulcerative colitis or Crohn's disease, or a healthy co-twin of an affected twin (not recorded which). The CDR3 runs from the conserved cysteine through the conserved F or W.

>TRBV5-6|TRBJ2-7
CASSLRDRDLYF
>TRBV5-4|TRBJ2-1
CASSLDRGRDEQFF
>TRBV7-2|TRBJ2-5
CASSIGLAGGAETQYF
>TRBV24-1|TRBJ1-2
CATSDPGFQGYTF
>TRBV28|TRBJ2-1
CASTQGGYYNEQFF
>TRBV7-2|TRBJ2-5
CASSLDSGGAQETQYF
>TRBV28|TRBJ2-7
CASFGFGGARSYEQYF
>TRBV6-1|TRBJ1-2
CASMYQQALNYGYTF
>TRBV7-2|TRBJ2-2
CASSLQGGYTGELFF
>TRBV7-2|TRBJ2-3
CASSLAGGRADTQYF
>TRBV7-8|TRBJ1-2
CASSLAPPWGTGTNYGYTF
>TRBV15|TRBJ1-1
CATSSRWANTEAFF
>TRBV5-1|TRBJ2-1
CASSLYSGNNEQFF
>TRBV20-1|TRBJ2-7
CSASLTSGSSYEQYF
>TRBV20-1|TRBJ2-7
CSAAIAYEQYF
>TRBV6-1|TRBJ1-2
CASRGTGASNYGYTF
>TRBV5-4|TRBJ2-2
CASSLARGDTGELFF
>TRBV14|TRBJ2-5
CASSQDRGYGLETQYF
>TRBV9|TRBJ2-3
CASSVEGMDTQYF
>TRBV6-6|TRBJ1-2
CASSYEGIGGYTF
>TRBV5-4|TRBJ2-2
CASSTSGGATGELFF
>TRBV7-8|TRBJ2-7
CASSLTTYEQYF
>TRBV9|TRBJ1-2
CASSVAGRHLDGYTF
>TRBV6-5|TRBJ1-2
CASSSTNARDLGYTF
>TRBV28|TRBJ2-1
CASSPPGLVFSSYNEQFF
>TRBV7-6|TRBJ2-3
CASSPVGRGTDTQYF
>TRBV6-5|TRBJ1-4
CASSFEGQGLNEKLFF
>TRBV7-2|TRBJ1-2
CASSPGPANYGYTF